Below are 5 T cell receptor beta chains sequenced from a single sample in a study of shared clonotypes between healthy human individuals. The assay was immunoSEQ multiplex PCR, and TCRdb's table has in-frame clones only and misses some. Altogether about 490,000 clones are present, over 65% being singletons, with the ten largest covering 10% to 15%. Sequenced material: PBMCs. The origin of the receptors is a woman aged 40 to 50 in good health. Some clones in this sample may be carry-over from other donors' samples.

This chain uses TRBV27 with TRBJ2-6; D may be TRBD1 (5 bases). The CDR3 runs 15 residues. Trimming pared 9 bases from V and 0 bases from J, leaving 12 bases between. CDR1 MNHEY and CDR2 SMNVEV come from the germline V gene (reference sequence). CDR3 loop: CASSRAPSGANVLTF. The CDR3 DNA is TGTGCCAGTTCCAGGGCCCCCTCTGGGGCCAACGTCCTGACTTTC. Full variable domain (remainder filled in from reference TRBV27 and TRBJ2-6): EAQVTQNPRYLITVTGKKLTVTCSQNMNHEYMSWYRQDPGLGLRQIYYSMNVEVTDKGDVPEGYKVSRKEKRNFPLILESPSPNQTSLYFCASSRAPSGANVLTFGAGSRLTVL.

J is TRBJ1-2 and V is TRBV6-1, with D maybe TRBD1 (6 bases). This CDR3 spans 14 amino acids. CDR1 and CDR2 from the germline V gene are MNHNS and SASEGT. The ends were cut back, 7 bases at V and 2 bases at J, with 14 bases in the middle. Here the CDR3 reads CASIAGAANYGYTF. CDR3 sequence (DNA): TGTGCCAGCATCGCAGGGGCCGCCAACTATGGCTACACCTTC.

This clone appeared a few times. Other DNA sequences in this specimen translate into the identical CDR3. The chain employs TRBV9 and TRBJ1-1; D uncertain. This CDR3 is 13 amino acids long. Germline loops: CDR1 SGDLS, CDR2 YYNGEE. V shed 1 base and J shed 0 bases, with 4 bases lying between them. The CDR3 reads CASSVRVNTEAFF. CDR3 in DNA: TGTGCCAGCAGCGTAAGGGTGAACACTGAAGCTTTCTTT.

The chain combines TRBV7-9 with TRBJ2-1; tentative D call: TRBD1 (6 bases). Trimming cost V 1 base and J 1 base, with 11 bases left between them. Germline CDR1 and CDR2: SEHNR and FQNEAQ (reference sequence). There are 16 residues in the CDR3. The CDR3 sequence: CASSLGATGSYNEQFF. The CDR3 nucleotides are TGTGCCAGCAGCTTAGGCGCCACAGGGTCCTACAATGAGCAGTTCTTC.

The CDR3 here is CASSWTSGSASSYEQYF. CDR3 nucleotide sequence: TGTGCCAGCAGCTGGACTAGCGGGAGCGCTAGCTCCTACGAGCAGTACTTC. This rearrangement joins TRBV11-2 to TRBJ2-7, with 13 positions matching TRBD2. The CDR3 is made up of 17 amino acids. The ends lost 4 bases at V and 0 bases at J; junction bases unmatched: 6. In germline, CDR1 is SGHAT, CDR2 FQNNGV.